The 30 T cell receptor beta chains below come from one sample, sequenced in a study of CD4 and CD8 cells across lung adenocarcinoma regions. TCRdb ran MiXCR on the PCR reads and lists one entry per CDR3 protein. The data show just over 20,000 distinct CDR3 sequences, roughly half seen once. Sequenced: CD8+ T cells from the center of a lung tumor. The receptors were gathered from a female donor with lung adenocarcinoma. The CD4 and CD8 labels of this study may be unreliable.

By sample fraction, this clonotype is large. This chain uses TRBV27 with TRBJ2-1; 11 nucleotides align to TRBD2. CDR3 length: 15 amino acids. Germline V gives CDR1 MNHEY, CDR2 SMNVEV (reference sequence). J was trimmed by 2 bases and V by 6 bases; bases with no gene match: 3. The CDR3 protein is CASRYSGRAYNEQFF. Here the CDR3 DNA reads TGTGCCAGCAGATATAGCGGGAGGGCCTACAATGAGCAGTTCTTC.

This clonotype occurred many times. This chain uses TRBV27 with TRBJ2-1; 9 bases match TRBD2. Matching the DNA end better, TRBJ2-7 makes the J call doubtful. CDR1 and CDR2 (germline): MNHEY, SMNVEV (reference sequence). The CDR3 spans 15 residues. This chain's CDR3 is CASSLFSGSVYEQYF. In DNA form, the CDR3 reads TGTGCCAGCAGTTTATTTAGCGGGAGTGTGTACGAGCAGTACTTC.

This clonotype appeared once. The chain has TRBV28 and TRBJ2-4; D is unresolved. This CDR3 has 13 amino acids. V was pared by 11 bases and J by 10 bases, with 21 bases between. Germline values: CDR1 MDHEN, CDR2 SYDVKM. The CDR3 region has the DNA TGTGCCTGGTCACCGCCCAGCTCTTTAATTCAGTACTTC. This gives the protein CAWSPPSSLIQYF.

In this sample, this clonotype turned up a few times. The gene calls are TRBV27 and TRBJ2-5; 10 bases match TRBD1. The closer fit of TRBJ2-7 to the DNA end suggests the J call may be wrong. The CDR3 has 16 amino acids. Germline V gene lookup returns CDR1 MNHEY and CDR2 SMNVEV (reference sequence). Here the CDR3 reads CASSHNPTGGKNEQYF. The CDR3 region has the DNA TGTGCCAGCAGTCATAACCCGACAGGGGGCAAGAACGAGCAGTACTTC.

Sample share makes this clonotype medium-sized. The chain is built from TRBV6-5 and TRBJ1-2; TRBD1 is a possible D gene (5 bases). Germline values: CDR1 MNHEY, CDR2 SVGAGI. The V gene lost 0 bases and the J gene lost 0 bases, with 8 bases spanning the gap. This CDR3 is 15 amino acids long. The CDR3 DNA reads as TGTGCCAGCAGTTACTCCCGGGGCGCTAACTATGGCTACACCTTC. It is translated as CASSYSRGANYGYTF.

In DNA, the CDR3 is TGTGCCAGCAGTGCCGGGACCGACTTCACAGATACGCAGTATTTT. Protein: CASSAGTDFTDTQYF. The V gene is TRBV6-1, the J gene TRBJ2-3; tentatively, D is TRBD1 or TRBD2 (5 bases each). CDR1 and CDR2 (germline): MNHNS, SASEGT. V lost 4 bases and J lost 2, with 13 bases in between. The CDR3 contains 15 residues.

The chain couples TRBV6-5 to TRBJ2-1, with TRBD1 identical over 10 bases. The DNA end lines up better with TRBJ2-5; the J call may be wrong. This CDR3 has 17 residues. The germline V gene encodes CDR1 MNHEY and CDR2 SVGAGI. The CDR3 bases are TGTGCCAGCAGTTACAACGGCGCGACAGGGGGCCGGGAGACCCAGTACTTC. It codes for CASSYNGATGGRETQYF.

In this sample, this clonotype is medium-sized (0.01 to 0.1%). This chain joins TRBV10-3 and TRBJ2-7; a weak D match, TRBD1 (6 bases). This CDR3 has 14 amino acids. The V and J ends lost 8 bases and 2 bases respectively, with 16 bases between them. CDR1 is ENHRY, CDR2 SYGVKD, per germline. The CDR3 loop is CAIGADRTPYEQYF. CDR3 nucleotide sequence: TGTGCCATCGGGGCAGACAGGACCCCCTACGAGCAGTACTTC.

This chain's CDR3 is CARGVSSGDQEIQYF. The CDR3 DNA reads TGTGCCAGGGGGGTTAGTAGCGGTGACCAAGAGATCCAGTACTTC. V usage is TRBV6-1 and J usage is TRBJ2-4; a possible D gene is TRBD2 (6 bases). CDR1 MNHNS and CDR2 SASEGT come from the germline V gene. CDR3 size: 15 residues. Trimming pared 9 bases from V and 13 bases from J, leaving 28 bases between.

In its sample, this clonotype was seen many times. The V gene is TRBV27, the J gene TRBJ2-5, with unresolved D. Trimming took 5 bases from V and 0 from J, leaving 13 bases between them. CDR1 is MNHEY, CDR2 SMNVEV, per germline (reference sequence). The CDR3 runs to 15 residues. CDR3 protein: CASSQTGSYQETQYF. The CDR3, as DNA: TGTGCCAGCAGTCAGACCGGGTCGTACCAAGAGACCCAGTACTTC.

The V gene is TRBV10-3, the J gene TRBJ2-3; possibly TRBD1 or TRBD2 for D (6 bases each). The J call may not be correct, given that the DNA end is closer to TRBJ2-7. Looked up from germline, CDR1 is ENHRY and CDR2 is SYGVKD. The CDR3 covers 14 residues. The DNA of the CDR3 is TGTGCGGGCAAGGGGGGCAAAGACACAGATACGCAGTACTTC. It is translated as CAGKGGKDTDTQYF.

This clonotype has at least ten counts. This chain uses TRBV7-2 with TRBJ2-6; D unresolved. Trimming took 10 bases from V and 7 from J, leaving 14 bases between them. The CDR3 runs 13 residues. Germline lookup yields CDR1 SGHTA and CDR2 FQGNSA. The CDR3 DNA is TGTGCCACCCCATCTCCCCGCGCCAACGTCCTGACTTTC. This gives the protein CATPSPRANVLTF.

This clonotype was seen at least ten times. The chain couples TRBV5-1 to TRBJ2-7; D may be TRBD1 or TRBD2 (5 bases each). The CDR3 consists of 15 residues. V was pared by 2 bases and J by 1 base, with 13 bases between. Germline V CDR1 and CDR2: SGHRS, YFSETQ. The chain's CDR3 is CASSLRGVGSYEQYF. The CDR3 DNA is TGCGCCAGCAGCTTAAGGGGAGTGGGTTCCTACGAGCAGTACTTC. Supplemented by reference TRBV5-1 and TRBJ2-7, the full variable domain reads KAGVTQTPRYLIKTRGQQVTLSCSPISGHRSVSWYQQTPGQGLQFLFEYFSETQRNKGNFPGRFSGRQFSNSRSEMNVSTLELGDSALYLCASSLRGVGSYEQYFGPGTRLTVT.

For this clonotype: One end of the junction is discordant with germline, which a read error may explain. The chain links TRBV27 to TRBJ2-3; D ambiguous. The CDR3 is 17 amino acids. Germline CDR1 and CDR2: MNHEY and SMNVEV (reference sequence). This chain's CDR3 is CASSSPLVGTATETQYF. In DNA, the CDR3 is TGTGCCAGCAGTTCCCCACTTGTCGGCACCGCCACAGAGACGCAGTATTTT.

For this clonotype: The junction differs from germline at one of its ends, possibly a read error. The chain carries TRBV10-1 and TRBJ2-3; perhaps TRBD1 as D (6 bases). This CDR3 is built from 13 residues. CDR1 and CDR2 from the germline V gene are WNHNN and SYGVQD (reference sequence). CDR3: CASAGVDTDMQYF. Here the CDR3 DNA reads TGCGCCAGCGCAGGGGTTGACACAGATATGCAGTATTTC.

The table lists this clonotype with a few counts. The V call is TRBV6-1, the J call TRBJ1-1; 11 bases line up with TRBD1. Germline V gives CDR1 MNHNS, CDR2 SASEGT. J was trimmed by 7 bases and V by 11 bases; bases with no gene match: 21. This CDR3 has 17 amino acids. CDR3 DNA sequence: TGTGCCTGCCTTCCCCGCGGGGGACAGGGGGACCACCGTGAAGCTTTCTTT. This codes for CACLPRGGQGDHREAFF.

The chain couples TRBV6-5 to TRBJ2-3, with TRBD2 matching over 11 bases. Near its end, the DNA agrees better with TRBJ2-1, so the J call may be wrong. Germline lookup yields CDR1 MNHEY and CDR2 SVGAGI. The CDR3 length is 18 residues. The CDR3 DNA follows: TGTGCCAGCAGTTCCACTGGTAACCTAGCGGGGGGCTACAATGAGCAGTTCTTC. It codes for CASSSTGNLAGGYNEQFF.

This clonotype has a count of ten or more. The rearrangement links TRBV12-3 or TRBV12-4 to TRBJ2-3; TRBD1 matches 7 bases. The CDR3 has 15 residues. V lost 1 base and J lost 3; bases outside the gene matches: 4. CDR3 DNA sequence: TGTGCCAGCAGTTTAGACCAGACAGGGACAGATACGCAGTATTTT. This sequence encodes CASSLDQTGTDTQYF.

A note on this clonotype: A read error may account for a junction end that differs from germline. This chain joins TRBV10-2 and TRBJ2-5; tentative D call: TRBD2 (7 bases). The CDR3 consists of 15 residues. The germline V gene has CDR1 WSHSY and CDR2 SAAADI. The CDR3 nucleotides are TGCGGCAGGGGTACGGGGGGCCGGGACCAAGATACGCAGTACTTT. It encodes CGRGTGGRDQDTQYF.

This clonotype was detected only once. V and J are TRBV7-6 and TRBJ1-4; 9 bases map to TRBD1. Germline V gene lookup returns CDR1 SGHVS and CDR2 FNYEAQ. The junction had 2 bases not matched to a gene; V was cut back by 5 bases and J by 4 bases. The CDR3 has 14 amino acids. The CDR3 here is CASSAGQGNEKLFF. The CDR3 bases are TGTGCCAGCAGCGCGGGACAGGGTAATGAAAAACTGTTTTTT.

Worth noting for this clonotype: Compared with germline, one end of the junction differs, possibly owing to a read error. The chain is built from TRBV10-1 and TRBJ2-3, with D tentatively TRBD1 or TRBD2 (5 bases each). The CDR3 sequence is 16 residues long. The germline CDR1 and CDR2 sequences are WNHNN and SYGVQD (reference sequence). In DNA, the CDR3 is TGCCTCAGCCGCGACTCGGGGCTGGGAGCCAAAAATACGCAGTACTTT. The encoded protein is CLSRDSGLGAKNTQYF.

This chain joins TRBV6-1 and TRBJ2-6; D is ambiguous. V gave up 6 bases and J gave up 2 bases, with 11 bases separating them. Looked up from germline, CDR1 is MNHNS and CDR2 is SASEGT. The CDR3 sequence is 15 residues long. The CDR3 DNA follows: TGTGCCAGCAGCTTCGACCAAGCTGGGGCCAACGTCCTGACTTTC. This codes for CASSFDQAGANVLTF.

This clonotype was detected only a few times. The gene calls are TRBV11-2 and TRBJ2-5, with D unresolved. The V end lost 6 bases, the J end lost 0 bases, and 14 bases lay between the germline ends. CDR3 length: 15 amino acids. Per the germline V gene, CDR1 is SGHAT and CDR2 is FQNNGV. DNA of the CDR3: TGTGCCAGCAGTGACCAGACTGTAAACCAAGAGACCCAGTACTTC. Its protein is CASSDQTVNQETQYF.

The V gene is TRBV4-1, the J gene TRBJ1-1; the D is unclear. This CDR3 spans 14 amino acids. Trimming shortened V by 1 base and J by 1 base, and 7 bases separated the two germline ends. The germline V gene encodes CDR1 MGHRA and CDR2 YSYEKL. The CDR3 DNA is TGCGCCAGCAGCCAAGGGCCCAGGAACACTGAAGCTTTCTTT. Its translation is CASSQGPRNTEAFF.

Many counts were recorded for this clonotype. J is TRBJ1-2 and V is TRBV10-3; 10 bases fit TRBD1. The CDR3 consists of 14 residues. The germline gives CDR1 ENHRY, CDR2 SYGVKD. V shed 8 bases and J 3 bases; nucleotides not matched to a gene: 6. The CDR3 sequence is CAISRDRGDYGYTF. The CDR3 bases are TGTGCCATCTCTAGGGACAGGGGAGACTATGGCTACACCTTC.

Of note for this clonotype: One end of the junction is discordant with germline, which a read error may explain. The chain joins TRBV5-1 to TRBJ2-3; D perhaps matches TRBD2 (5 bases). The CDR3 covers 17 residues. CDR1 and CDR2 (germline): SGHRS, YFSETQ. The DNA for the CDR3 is TGCGCCAGCAGCTTGGCCGGAGGCAGTGTGAGCACAGATACGCTGTATTTT. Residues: CASSLAGGSVSTDTLYF.

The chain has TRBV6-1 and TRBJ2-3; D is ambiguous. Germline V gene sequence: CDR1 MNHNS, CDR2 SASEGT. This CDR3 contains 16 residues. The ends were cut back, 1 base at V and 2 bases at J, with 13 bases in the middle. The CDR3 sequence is CASSEGNFISTDTQYF. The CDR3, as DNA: TGTGCCAGCAGTGAAGGGAACTTCATTTCCACAGATACGCAGTATTTT.

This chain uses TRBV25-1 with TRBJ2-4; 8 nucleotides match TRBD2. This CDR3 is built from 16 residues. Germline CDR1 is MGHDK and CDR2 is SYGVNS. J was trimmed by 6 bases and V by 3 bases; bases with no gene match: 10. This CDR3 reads CASSDGGAGVTNIQYF. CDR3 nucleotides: TGTGCCAGCAGTGACGGGGGGGCGGGAGTCACAAACATTCAGTACTTC. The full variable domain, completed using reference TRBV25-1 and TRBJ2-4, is EADIYQTPRYLVIGTGKKITLECSQTMGHDKMYWYQQDPGMELHLIHYSYGVNSTEKGDLSSESTVSRIRTEHFPLTLESARPSHTSQYLCASSDGGAGVTNIQYFGAGTRLSVL.

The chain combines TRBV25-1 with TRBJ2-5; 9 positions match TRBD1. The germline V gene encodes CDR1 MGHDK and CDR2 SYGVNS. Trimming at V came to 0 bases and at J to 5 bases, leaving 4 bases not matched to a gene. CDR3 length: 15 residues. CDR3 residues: CASSEYKTGGETQYF. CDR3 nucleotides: TGTGCCAGCAGTGAATATAAAACAGGGGGCGAGACCCAGTACTTC.

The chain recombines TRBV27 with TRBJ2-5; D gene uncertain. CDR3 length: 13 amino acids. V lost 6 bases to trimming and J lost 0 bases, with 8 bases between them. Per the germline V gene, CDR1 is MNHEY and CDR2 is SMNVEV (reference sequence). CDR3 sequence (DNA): TGTGCCAGCAGAGGGTTTGACCAAGAGACCCAGTACTTC. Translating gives CASRGFDQETQYF.